The rows below give T cell receptor beta chains drawn from one sample of a study of T cells in Graves' hyperthyroidism and ophthalmopathy. MiXCR, run by TCRdb on the multiplex PCR reads, gives a single entry per CDR3 protein. The sample includes about 350,000 distinct CDR3 sequences, over 11% of them seen just once. The specimen sequenced was blood. Source of these receptors: a woman aged 30 to 39 with Graves' hyperthyroidism. Each CDR3 is given with its conserved first and last residue. The D gene is left open where the match is weak. Clone size is not always given. Where it is, it says once, few, many or a class for expanded clones.

>16|TRBJ2-5|.|TRBV6-1|many
CATFVPRGIEGETQYF
TGTGCCACCTTCGTGCCAAGAGGAATAGAGGGAGAGACCCAGTACTTC
>14|TRBJ1-2|TRBD1|TRBV3-1|.
CASSQLGSGGGYTF
TGTGCCAGCAGCCAACTCGGGTCAGGGGGAGGCTACACCTTC
>12|TRBJ1-2|.|TRBV7-9|few
CASTLGGDGYTF
TGTGCCAGCACCCTGGGAGGGGATGGCTACACCTTC
>17|TRBJ2-3|TRBD2|TRBV29-1|few
CSVVGVGTSGRTDTQYF
TGCAGCGTTGTAGGAGTCGGGACTAGCGGGAGAACAGATACGCAGTATTTT
>15|TRBJ2-7|.|TRBV6-1|many
CASSSRGTSPYEQYF
TGTGCCAGCTCCTCTAGAGGGACATCACCCTACGAGCAGTACTTC
>13|TRBJ2-1|.|TRBV28|many
CASRGGPYNEQFF
TGTGCCAGCAGGGGGGGACCGTACAATGAGCAGTTCTTC
>18|TRBJ2-2|TRBD2|TRBV28|many
CASSSGGSGRENTGELFF
TGTGCCAGCAGTTCAGGCGGTAGCGGGAGAGAGAACACCGGGGAGCTGTTTTTT
>13|TRBJ2-3|.|TRBV27|.
CASSLGAADMQYF
TGTGCCAGCAGTTTGGGGGCCGCCGATATGCAGTATTTT
>15|TRBJ1-2|.|TRBV6-2/TRBV6-3|many
CASSYGRHPNYGYTF
TGTGCCAGCAGTTACGGACGGCACCCTAACTATGGCTACACCTTC
>11|TRBJ1-5|.|TRBV6-1|.
CASSEHKPQHF
TGTGCCAGCAGTGAACACAAGCCCCAGCATTTT
>15|TRBJ2-3|TRBD2|TRBV20-1|many
CSATARGRKADTQYF
TGCAGTGCTACGGCCCGCGGGAGAAAGGCAGATACGCAGTATTTT
>13|TRBJ2-7|.|TRBV5-6|few
CASSWTATYEQYF
TGTGCCAGCAGCTGGACAGCCACCTACGAGCAGTACTTC
>16|TRBJ2-3|TRBD2|TRBV11-2|many
CASSLDWLAGTDTQYF
TGTGCCAGCAGCTTAGATTGGCTAGCGGGTACAGATACGCAGTATTTT
>16|TRBJ2-4|TRBD2|TRBV7-9|.
CASSSRLAGAKNIQYF
TGTGCCAGCAGCTCACGACTAGCGGGAGCCAAAAACATTCAGTACTTC
>14|TRBJ2-5|.|TRBV7-9|many
CASSAITGEETQYF
TGTGCCAGCAGCGCAATAACCGGGGAAGAGACCCAGTACTTC
>15|TRBJ2-3|.|TRBV11-2|many
CASSRGSGSTDTQYF
TGTGCCAGCAGCCGGGGAAGCGGGAGCACAGATACGCAGTATTTT
>15|TRBJ2-3|TRBD1|TRBV7-8|few
CASSFRDRHTDTQYF
TGTGCCAGCAGCTTCCGGGACAGGCACACAGATACGCAGTATTTT
>14|TRBJ2-7|.|TRBV11-2|many
CASSLARGGGEQYF
TGTGCCAGCAGCTTAGCCAGGGGGGGAGGCGAGCAGTACTTC
>14|TRBJ2-2|.|TRBV24-1|few
CATSAPGPTGELFF
TGTGCCACCAGTGCCCCAGGTCCCACCGGGGAGCTGTTTTTT
>14|TRBJ1-5|.|TRBV6-2/TRBV6-3|few
CASSYQQGREPQHF
TGTGCCAGCAGTTACCAGCAGGGCAGGGAGCCCCAGCATTTT
>15|TRBJ2-2|TRBD1|TRBV10-3|few
CAINPGQGKSGELFF
TGTGCCATCAATCCAGGACAGGGAAAGTCCGGGGAGCTGTTTTTT
>13|TRBJ2-7|.|TRBV27|.
CASSPTAFSRQYF
TGTGCCAGCAGCCCGACAGCCTTCTCTCGGCAGTACTTC
>14|TRBJ2-7|.|TRBV15|few
CATSRDEGLYEQYF
TGTGCCACCAGCAGAGATGAAGGCCTCTACGAGCAGTACTTC
>13|TRBJ2-5|.|TRBV10-3|few
CAISEERQETQYF
TGTGCCATCAGTGAGGAAAGACAAGAGACCCAGTACTTC
>16|TRBJ2-1|TRBD1|TRBV5-1|few
CASSEGNLRTGVSQFF
TGCGCCAGCAGCGAGGGGAACTTACGAACAGGGGTCTCGCAGTTCTTC
>16|TRBJ2-5|TRBD1|TRBV18|many
CASSPRQGWPRETQYF
TGTGCCAGCTCACCACGACAGGGCTGGCCTCGGGAGACCCAGTACTTC
>17|TRBJ2-7|TRBD1|TRBV28|many
CASSLSEGAGALSEQYF
TGTGCCAGCAGTTTATCAGAGGGGGCAGGGGCCCTCTCCGAGCAGTACTTC
>15|TRBJ2-2|.|TRBV13|.
CAGSSDSTSTGELFF
TGTGCCGGCAGCTCCGATTCGACGAGCACCGGGGAGCTGTTTTTT
>11|TRBJ1-1|.|TRBV6-1|many
CASYGPFEAFF
TGTGCCAGCTATGGGCCCTTCGAAGCTTTCTTT
>15|TRBJ2-7|.|TRBV2|many
CASSDLTVGKYEQYF
TGTGCCAGCAGTGACTTGACAGTAGGCAAATACGAGCAGTACTTC
>16|TRBJ2-5|.|TRBV4-1|.
CASSQGAAGFQETQYF
TGCGCCAGCAGCCAAGGGGCTGCGGGGTTCCAAGAGACCCAGTACTTC
>13|TRBJ1-1|.|TRBV29-1|few
CSHRRDNRGGAFF
TGCAGCCACCGACGGGACAACCGAGGAGGGGCTTTCTTT